These T cell receptor beta chains were read from a single sample in a study of blood T cell repertoires in COVID-19. TCRdb's copy holds only in-frame clones and misses some; the assay was immunoSEQ multiplex PCR. This repertoire shows fewer than 35,000 clones, 85% to 90% found once; its top ten account for over 4.5%. Specimen: peripheral blood. These TCRs come from a man between 65 and 80 years old with active COVID-19. Both conserved end residues are part of each CDR3. A D gene is named only where the DNA matches it firmly. Size tells how often a clone was seen (once, few, many) or the class of an expanded clone, and some rows leave it out.

CASSTQGIYEQYF | TGTGCCAGCAGTACCCAGGGAATTTACGAGCAGTACTTC | - | - | TRBJ2-7 | TRBV12-3/TRBV12-4
CASSKVNSDTQYF | TGTGCCAGCAGCAAAGTCAACTCAGATACGCAGTATTTT | - | once | TRBJ2-3 | TRBV21-1
CAWSGTSGGHSDTQYF | TGTGCCTGGAGTGGGACTAGCGGGGGCCATTCAGATACGCAGTATTTT | TRBD2 | - | TRBJ2-3 | TRBV30
CASSAGTGPNQPQHF | TGTGCCAGCAGTGCGGGGACAGGCCCCAATCAGCCCCAGCATTTT | TRBD1 | - | TRBJ1-5 | TRBV27
CASSFLPGTGASETQYF | TGCGCCAGCAGCTTTCTACCCGGGACAGGGGCAAGTGAGACCCAGTACTTC | TRBD1 | - | TRBJ2-5 | TRBV5-1
CASSASGGVGDEQYF | TGTGCCAGCAGCGCTTCAGGGGGCGTCGGGGACGAGCAGTACTTC | TRBD1 | few | TRBJ2-7 | TRBV7-9
CASSFPGQGLYEQYF | TGTGCCAGCAGCTTCCCGGGACAGGGCCTTTACGAGCAGTACTTC | TRBD1 | once | TRBJ2-7 | TRBV7-9
CAFQWSGELFF | TGTGCCTTTCAGTGGAGCGGGGAGCTGTTTTTT | - | - | TRBJ2-2 | TRBV30
CASSLGVGYEQYF | TGTGCCAGCAGCTTAGGCGTCGGCTACGAGCAGTACTTC | - | few | TRBJ2-7 | TRBV7-9
CASRETSSGNTIYF | TGTGCCAGCAGGGAGACCTCCTCTGGAAACACCATATATTTT | - | - | TRBJ1-3 | TRBV6-5
CASSGAGTGGKIGYTF | TGTGCCAGCAGCGGAGCCGGGACAGGGGGCAAGATTGGCTACACCTTC | TRBD1 | - | TRBJ1-2 | TRBV9
CASSVGGIGATNTEAFF | TGTGCCAGCAGTGTTGGTGGTATAGGGGCAACGAACACTGAAGCTTTCTTT | - | - | TRBJ1-1 | TRBV6-4
CANSSGLPYTDTQYF | TGTGCCAACAGCTCAGGACTCCCCTACACAGATACGCAGTATTTT | - | - | TRBJ2-3 | TRBV7-9
CASSLTWTSGGNEQFF | TGTGCCAGCAGCTTAACCTGGACTAGCGGGGGCAATGAGCAGTTCTTC | TRBD2 | - | TRBJ2-1 | TRBV7-3
CASSLDGGSTDTQYF | TGTGCCAGCAGCTTAGACGGGGGGAGCACAGATACGCAGTATTTT | TRBD2 | once | TRBJ2-3 | TRBV7-3
CASTSRGGGHTGELFF | TGTGCCAGCACCTCACGGGGCGGGGGACACACCGGGGAGCTGTTTTTT | TRBD2 | - | TRBJ2-2 | TRBV2
CASSLSEGGKLFF | TGTGCCAGCAGTCTCTCGGAGGGAGGAAAACTGTTTTTT | - | - | TRBJ1-4 | TRBV6-6
CASSLVPGGKETQYF | TGTGCCAGCAGCTTAGTCCCGGGAGGGAAAGAGACCCAGTACTTC | TRBD2 | - | TRBJ2-5 | TRBV7-3
CASSSRGGYRDTIYF | TGTGCCAGCAGCTCCCGCGGCGGCTACCGGGACACCATATATTTT | - | - | TRBJ1-3 | TRBV9
CASSFGAAEAFF | TGTGCCAGCAGCTTTGGGGCAGCTGAAGCTTTCTTT | - | - | TRBJ1-1 | TRBV7-8
CASSLESGTSDSTYF | TGTGCCAGCAGTCTAGAATCGGGGACTAGCGACTCGACGTACTTC | TRBD2 | - | TRBJ2-5 | TRBV6-5
CASSVTVTQETQYF | TGTGCCAGCAGTGTCACAGTGACCCAAGAGACCCAGTACTTC | - | - | TRBJ2-5 | TRBV2
CSASGLDSMNTEAFF | TGCAGTGCTAGTGGTCTGGACTCCATGAACACTGAAGCTTTCTTT | - | - | TRBJ1-1 | TRBV20-1
CASRPLTGYEQYF | TGTGCCAGCAGGCCACTCACGGGGTACGAGCAGTACTTC | - | - | TRBJ2-7 | TRBV6-5
CASRDDRLEKLFF | TGTGCCAGCAGAGACGACAGGTTAGAAAAACTGTTTTTT | - | - | TRBJ1-4 | TRBV2
CASSPDRNLQETQYF | TGTGCCAGCAGCCCGGACAGAAATCTTCAAGAGACCCAGTACTTC | - | - | TRBJ2-5 | TRBV5-6
CASSLSRTSGGLYNEQFF | TGTGCCAGCAGTTTATCCCGGACTAGCGGTGGTTTGTACAATGAGCAGTTCTTC | TRBD2 | - | TRBJ2-1 | TRBV27
CASSPSAGANEQFF | TGTGCCAGCTCACCGTCGGCAGGGGCCAATGAGCAGTTCTTC | - | - | TRBJ2-1 | TRBV18
CASSVGQTYNSPLHF | TGTGCCAGCAGCGTCGGACAGACTTATAATTCACCCCTCCACTTT | - | - | TRBJ1-6 | TRBV9
CASSIGDIGNYGYTF | TGTGCCAGCAGCATTGGGGACATAGGGAACTATGGCTACACCTTC | - | - | TRBJ1-2 | TRBV5-6
CASGGQTDEKLFF | TGTGCCAGCGGGGGACAGACGGATGAAAAACTGTTTTTT | TRBD1 | once | TRBJ1-4 | TRBV5-4
CASSYSTGNSPLHF | TGTGCCAGCAGTTACTCGACAGGGAATTCACCCCTCCACTTT | TRBD1 | - | TRBJ1-6 | TRBV6-5
CASSTQGVITEAFF | TGTGCCAGCAGCACACAAGGGGTAATCACTGAAGCTTTCTTT | - | - | TRBJ1-1 | TRBV9
CASREVGGRGYEQYF | TGCGCCAGCAGAGAGGTAGGGGGCAGGGGCTACGAGCAGTACTTC | TRBD1 | - | TRBJ2-7 | TRBV10-1
CASSPEQGFTDTQYF | TGCGCCAGCAGCCCCGAACAGGGGTTCACAGATACGCAGTATTTT | TRBD1 | - | TRBJ2-3 | TRBV4-3
CASSLGGGAYGNTIYF | TGTGCCAGCAGCTTAGGTGGGGGGGCGTATGGAAACACCATATATTTT | - | - | TRBJ1-3 | TRBV5-4
CASSQFQANSPLHF | TGTGCCAGCAGCCAATTCCAGGCTAATTCACCCCTCCACTTT | - | few | TRBJ1-6 | TRBV14
CATSDITGPSSYNEQFF | TGTGCCACCAGTGATATCACAGGGCCCAGCTCCTACAATGAGCAGTTCTTC | - | - | TRBJ2-1 | TRBV24-1
CASSLGQGIRRYTF | TGTGCCAGCAGCTTAGGACAGGGAATTAGGCGCTACACCTTC | TRBD1 | - | TRBJ1-2 | TRBV7-9
CASSQGQTESYEQYF | TGTGCCAGCAGCCAAGGACAGACCGAGTCCTACGAGCAGTACTTC | - | few | TRBJ2-7 | TRBV4-2
CASTPTYRGTGELFF | TGTGCCAGCACACCGACCTACAGGGGAACCGGAGAGCTGTTTTTT | TRBD1 | once | TRBJ2-2 | TRBV11-2
CASSKGANSYEQYF | TGTGCCAGCAGCAAAGGGGCCAATTCCTACGAGCAGTACTTC | - | - | TRBJ2-7 | TRBV6-6
CAISDTGGAGPGANVLTF | TGTGCCATCAGTGACACAGGGGGCGCGGGTCCCGGGGCCAACGTCCTGACTTTC | TRBD1 | - | TRBJ2-6 | TRBV10-3
CASSLLRTVRYNSPLHF | TGTGCCAGCAGTTTATTAAGGACAGTTCGGTATAATTCACCCCTCCACTTT | - | - | TRBJ1-6 | TRBV28
CASRLAGGAIYEQYF | TGTGCCAGCAGACTCGCGGGGGGGGCCATTTACGAGCAGTACTTC | TRBD2 | - | TRBJ2-7 | TRBV6-5
CASSVGGGRETQYF | TGTGCCAGCAGCGTAGGTGGGGGCCGGGAGACCCAGTACTTC | - | - | TRBJ2-5 | TRBV9
CASSPGGGNIQYF | TGTGCCAGCAGCCCCGGTGGAGGAAACATTCAGTACTTC | - | - | TRBJ2-4 | TRBV27
CASSPGTKNTGELFF | TGTGCCAGCAGCCCCGGGACAAAGAACACCGGGGAGCTGTTTTTT | - | - | TRBJ2-2 | TRBV14
CASSFLGLDEQFF | TGTGCCAGCAGTTTTCTAGGTCTCGATGAGCAGTTCTTC | - | - | TRBJ2-1 | TRBV27
CASSLRGGSNSPLHF | TGTGCCAGCAGCTTAAGGGGGGGATCGAATTCACCCCTCCACTTT | - | - | TRBJ1-6 | TRBV11-2
CASSQGRDIGYEQYF | TGCGCCAGCAGCCAAGGCCGGGACATTGGCTACGAGCAGTACTTC | - | - | TRBJ2-7 | TRBV4-1
CASSISGVVNTEAFF | TGTGCCAGTAGTATCTCAGGGGTGGTGAACACTGAAGCTTTCTTT | - | - | TRBJ1-1 | TRBV19
CASSGRVQSTGELFF | TGTGCCAGCAGCGGCAGGGTTCAAAGCACCGGGGAGCTGTTTTTT | - | once | TRBJ2-2 | TRBV9
CASSFTRTGIGTDTQYF | TGCGCCAGCAGCTTCACCAGGACAGGGATAGGCACAGATACGCAGTATTTT | TRBD1 | - | TRBJ2-3 | TRBV5-1
CASSHRLAGGPGQETQYF | TGCGCCAGCAGCCACAGACTAGCGGGGGGGCCGGGCCAAGAGACCCAGTACTTC | TRBD2 | - | TRBJ2-5 | TRBV4-3